One sample yielded the 12 T cell receptor beta chains listed below, sequenced in a study of cytomegalovirus exposure and HLA in healthy donors (dated 2017 in TCRdb). The library was produced with the immunoSEQ multiplex PCR assay. The multiplex PCR relied on a mix of 60 forward primers for TCR Vbeta segments and 13 reverse primers for TCR Jbeta segments. TCRdb took over this immuneACCESS table, retaining in-frame rearrangements with V and J assigned. Such tables are incomplete; in checked studies, under half of the missing clones stem from an unresolved V gene, and the remainder is unexplained. Present in this sample are about 200,000 clones, around 80% of which were seen just once. About 4.6% of the sample rests with the top ten. Sequenced input: PBMCs. These receptors all stem from a woman in her 30s in good health and CMV-seropositive.

Sample share makes this clone medium-sized (0.01 to 0.1%). This chain links TRBV6-4 with TRBJ2-6, with 7 bases matching TRBD1. Germline trimming cut 3 bases from V and 0 bases from J; bases unmatched to any gene: 2. Germline-derived CDR1 and CDR2 are MRHNA and SNTAGT. The CDR3 extends over 16 amino acids. The CDR3 sequence is CASSEGDSSGANVLTF. The CDR3 DNA follows: TGTGCCAGCAGTGAGGGGGACAGCTCTGGGGCCAACGTCCTGACTTTC.

This clone occurred a few times. The CDR3 protein is CSVDRVLGDTQYF. Here the CDR3 DNA reads TGCAGCGTGGACAGGGTTCTCGGAGATACGCAGTATTTT. The gene calls are TRBV29-1 and TRBJ2-3, with TRBD1 matching 8 bases. Germline CDR1 reads SQVTM; CDR2 reads ANQGSEA. V lost 6 bases and J lost 5; bases outside the gene matches: 7. The CDR3 loop spans 13 amino acids.

The gene calls are TRBV6-5 and TRBJ2-7; tentative D call: TRBD1 (5 bases). This CDR3 has 15 residues. Trimming pared 6 bases from V and 2 bases from J, leaving 17 bases between. The germline gives CDR1 MNHEY, CDR2 SVGAGI. CDR3 amino acids: CASSNLGRVPYEQYF. As DNA, the CDR3 is TGTGCCAGCAGCAACCTGGGCAGGGTACCCTACGAGCAGTACTTC.

The sample holds one count of this clone. The V call is TRBV9, the J call TRBJ2-5, with D tentatively TRBD1 (6 bases). V lost 3 bases, J lost 4 bases, and 19 bases lay in between. CDR1 SGDLS and CDR2 YYNGEE come from the germline V gene. The CDR3 is made up of 16 amino acids. CDR3 in amino acids: CASSAGRTGRSETQYF. CDR3 nucleotide sequence: TGTGCCAGCAGCGCCGGTAGAACAGGGAGATCAGAGACCCAGTACTTC.

This rearrangement joins TRBV2 to TRBJ1-1; 7 bases align to TRBD1. CDR1 SNHLY and CDR2 FYNNEI come from the germline V gene. The CDR3 totals 16 residues. V lost 1 base and J lost 3; bases outside the gene matches: 8. The CDR3 DNA sequence: TGTGCCAGCAGTGAAGTCTCGACAGGGTGGGACACTGAAGCTTTCTTT. It codes for CASSEVSTGWDTEAFF.

V and J are TRBV19 and TRBJ2-5, with D possibly matching TRBD1 (6 bases). V lost 10 bases and J 4 bases, leaving 16 bases between the germline ends. The CDR3 spans 13 residues. CDR1 LNHDA and CDR2 SQIVND come from the germline V gene (reference sequence). CDR3 region: CATKFQGGETQYF. As DNA, the CDR3 is TGTGCCACTAAATTTCAAGGGGGAGAGACCCAGTACTTC. The whole variable domain, filled in from reference TRBV19 and TRBJ2-5, reads DGGITQSPKYLFRKEGQNVTLSCEQNLNHDAMYWYRQDPGQGLRLIYYSQIVNDFQKGDIAEGYSVSREKKESFPLTVTSAQKNPTAFYLCATKFQGGETQYFGPGTRLLVL.

This chain uses TRBV11-2 with TRBJ2-7; D is unresolved. Germline V lookup: CDR1 SGHAT, CDR2 FQNNGV. The CDR3 has 14 residues. Trimming left V 3 bases short and J 0 bases short, with 9 bases between. The CDR3 spells CASSFIPSSYEQYF. CDR3 coding DNA: TGTGCCAGCAGCTTTATCCCCAGCTCCTACGAGCAGTACTTC.

This sequence joins TRBV14 and TRBJ1-5; no clear D. The CDR3 has 13 residues. Per the germline V gene, CDR1 is SGHDN and CDR2 is FVKESK. V was shortened by 1 base and J by 7 bases, with 8 bases between the two germline ends. CDR3 DNA sequence: TGTGCCAGCAGCCAAGGCAACGAGCAGCCCCAGCATTTT. This gives the protein CASSQGNEQPQHF.

The gene calls are TRBV10-3 and TRBJ2-7; possibly TRBD1 for D (5 bases). With 2 bases removed from V and 2 bases from J, the gap between germline ends came to 7 bases. The CDR3 totals 13 residues. The germline V gene encodes CDR1 ENHRY and CDR2 SYGVKD. In DNA form, the CDR3 reads TGTGCCATCAGTGAGGGGGCGGCCTACGAGCAGTACTTC. This encodes CAISEGAAYEQYF.

The V gene is TRBV5-1, the J gene TRBJ2-1; D unclear. In germline, CDR1 is SGHRS, CDR2 YFSETQ. This CDR3 comprises 14 residues. V lost 1 base and J 6 bases, leaving 11 bases between the germline ends. CDR3 coding DNA: TGCGCCAGCAGCTTGAGTGGCCGCGGCAATGAGCAGTTCTTC. This encodes CASSLSGRGNEQFF.

The V gene is TRBV5-8, the J gene TRBJ2-1; 10 bases are a match to TRBD1. Unmatched junction bases numbered 13, after V lost 4 bases and J lost 15 bases. The CDR3 extends over 14 amino acids. CDR1 is SGHTS, CDR2 YDEGEE, per germline. CDR3 coding DNA: TGTGCCAGCAGCCCCGGGACAGGGGCCCCGTCTAGGTTCTTC. Its protein product is CASSPGTGAPSRFF.

CDR3 amino acids: CASRIQGGGEQFF. CDR3 bases: TGCGCCAGCAGAATACAGGGCGGCGGTGAGCAGTTCTTC. The rearrangement links TRBV10-2 to TRBJ2-1; TRBD1 might be the D (6 bases). V lost 6 bases to trimming and J lost 9 bases, with 15 bases between them. The CDR3 extends over 13 amino acids. The V gene's germline CDR1 is WSHSY and CDR2 SAAADI.